These 29 T cell receptor beta chains were all obtained from the same sample, sequenced in a study of T-cell memory formation after mild COVID-19. Via MiXCR, TCRdb re-called the 5' RACE reads, giving one row per CDR3 protein. The sample records about 240,000 distinct CDR3 sequences, 8% to 9.5% being singletons. Sample: PBMCs or a T cell subset sorted from them (not recorded which). All receptors derive from a man between 18 and 29 years old who had mild COVID-19 (a few samples of this study predate the infection). Cell type and time point are not known.

Only a few counts were recorded for this clonotype. This rearrangement joins TRBV28 to TRBJ1-3; possible D gene TRBD1, 5 bases. Germline CDR1 MDHEN, CDR2 SYDVKM. The CDR3 is 15 residues long. Trimming cost V 6 bases and J 2 bases, with 14 bases left between them. The CDR3 nucleotides are TGTGCCAGCAGCCTGGCCGGGGCAGCTGGAAACACCATATATTTT. It translates to CASSLAGAAGNTIYF. The variable domain in full, with the rest retrieved from reference TRBV28 and TRBJ1-3, is DVKVTQSSRYLVKRTGEKVFLECVQDMDHENMFWYRQDPGLGLRLIYFSYDVKMKEKGDIPEGYSVSREKKERFSLILESASTNQTSMYLCASSLAGAAGNTIYFGEGSWLTVV.

This clonotype showed up just a few times. The J gene is TRBJ1-2, the V gene TRBV25-1; possibly TRBD1 for D (5 bases). CDR3 size: 14 residues. Trimming left V 8 bases short and J 4 bases short, with 17 bases between. The germline gives CDR1 MGHDK, CDR2 SYGVNS. The CDR3 DNA sequence: TGTGCCAGCCAAACTCCCGGGGGACTCTATGGCTACACCTTC. This sequence encodes CASQTPGGLYGYTF.

This clonotype was recorded a few times. CDR3: CASTGYEQFF. As DNA, the CDR3 is TGTGCCAGCACCGGGTATGAGCAGTTCTTC. The gene calls are TRBV5-5 and TRBJ2-1, with unresolved D. Germline V CDR1 and CDR2: SGHKS, YYEKEE (reference sequence). The CDR3 length is 10 residues. Between the trimmed V and J ends, which lost 6 bases and 8 bases, there was a span of 6 bases. Full variable domain (missing parts from reference TRBV5-5 and TRBJ2-1): DAGVTQSPTHLIKTRGQQVTLRCSPISGHKSVSWYQQVLGQGPQFIFQYYEKEERGRGNFPDRFSARQFPNYSSELNVNALLLGDSALYLCASTGYEQFFGPGTRLTVL.

This clonotype occurred a few times. The chain links TRBV5-1 to TRBJ2-1; 12 bases align to TRBD2. The germline gives CDR1 SGHRS, CDR2 YFSETQ. The length of the CDR3 is 16 residues. Trimming took 4 bases from V and 3 from J; bases not matched to a gene: 5. CDR3 DNA: TGCGCCAGCAGCCTCCGGACTAGCGGGGACTACAATGAGCAGTTCTTC. It is translated as CASSLRTSGDYNEQFF.

This clonotype was recorded many times. The rearrangement uses TRBV5-1 and TRBJ2-7; 9 positions agree with TRBD1. The V segment lost 4 bases and the J segment 5 bases; nucleotides outside the gene matches: 7. Germline CDR1 is SGHRS and CDR2 is YFSETQ. The CDR3 consists of 14 residues. CDR3 in DNA: TGCGCCAGCAGCCTGGAGGACAGGGGTAACGAGCAGTACTTC. Amino acids: CASSLEDRGNEQYF. The full variable domain, completed using reference TRBV5-1 and TRBJ2-7, is KAGVTQTPRYLIKTRGQQVTLSCSPISGHRSVSWYQQTPGQGLQFLFEYFSETQRNKGNFPGRFSGRQFSNSRSEMNVSTLELGDSALYLCASSLEDRGNEQYFGPGTRLTVT.

This clonotype was counted between two and nine times. The V gene is TRBV24-1, the J gene TRBJ2-3, with 10 positions matching TRBD2. Per the germline V gene, CDR1 is KGHDR and CDR2 is SFDVKD. V was pared by 10 bases and J by 4 bases, with 1 base of the junction left unmatched. The CDR3 consists of 12 residues. The CDR3 reads CATGTSADTQYF. In DNA form, the CDR3 reads TGTGCCACAGGGACTAGCGCAGATACGCAGTATTTT.

This clonotype was detected only a few times. V is TRBV9 and J is TRBJ2-7, with D possibly being TRBD2 (5 bases). CDR1 is SGDLS and CDR2 is YYNGEE in the germline V gene. The ends were cut back, 4 bases at V and 7 bases at J, with 15 bases in the middle. This CDR3 has 13 amino acids. In nucleotides, the CDR3 is TGTGCCAGCAGCTTCTGGACCGAGGGAGAGCAGTACTTC. It translates to CASSFWTEGEQYF. Supplemented by reference TRBV9 and TRBJ2-7, the full variable domain reads DSGVTQTPKHLITATGQRVTLRCSPRSGDLSVYWYQQSLDQGLQFLIQYYNGEERAKGNILERFSAQQFPDLHSELNLSSLELGDSALYFCASSFWTEGEQYFGPGTRLTVT.

This clonotype has more than one count but fewer than ten. The gene calls are TRBV24-1 and TRBJ2-7; 15 bases fit TRBD2. V trimming: 1 base; J trimming: 4 bases; junction bases outside the gene matches: 1. The germline gives CDR1 KGHDR, CDR2 SFDVKD. The CDR3 consists of 16 residues. CDR3 in amino acids: CATSDFGTSGGYEQYF. The CDR3 coding sequence is TGTGCCACCAGTGATTTTGGGACTAGCGGGGGGTACGAGCAGTACTTC.

The genes are TRBV7-9 and TRBJ1-2; D ambiguous. Germline lookup yields CDR1 SEHNR and CDR2 FQNEAQ (reference sequence). V was shortened by 2 bases and J by 2 bases, with 9 bases between the two germline ends. CDR3 length equals 14 residues. Here the CDR3 reads CASSLWRENYGYTF. The CDR3 region has the DNA TGTGCCAGCAGCTTATGGAGGGAGAACTATGGCTACACCTTC.

The chain carries TRBV11-2 and TRBJ2-1, with a weak D call TRBD2 (5 bases). Trimming cost V 5 bases and J 10 bases, with 18 bases left between them. CDR1 and CDR2 (germline): SGHAT, FQNNGV. The length of the CDR3 is 14 residues. The chain's CDR3 is CASSPVGETGEQFF. CDR3 DNA sequence: TGTGCCAGCAGCCCGGTTGGGGAGACGGGCGAGCAGTTCTTC.

This clonotype has just a few counts. The gene calls are TRBV7-9 and TRBJ1-5; 7 bases match TRBD1. Germline trimming cut 4 bases from V and 7 bases from J; bases unmatched to any gene: 7. Germline V lookup: CDR1 SEHNR, CDR2 FQNEAQ (reference sequence). This CDR3 has 14 residues. Here the CDR3 reads CASSSETGWQPQHF. CDR3 DNA: TGTGCCAGCAGCTCGGAGACAGGGTGGCAGCCCCAGCATTTT.

The chain joins TRBV6-5 to TRBJ2-2; either TRBD1 or TRBD2 may supply D (7 bases each). The V and J ends lost 0 bases and 0 bases respectively, with 11 bases between them. Germline lookup yields CDR1 MNHEY and CDR2 SVGAGI. The CDR3 has 17 amino acids. DNA for the CDR3: TGTGCCAGCAGTTACTCGCGGGGGACAGCGAACACCGGGGAGCTGTTTTTT. The encoded protein is CASSYSRGTANTGELFF.

This clonotype was recorded a few times. J is TRBJ1-2 and V is TRBV5-1, with 11 bases that match TRBD1. This CDR3 spans 14 amino acids. Germline V gene data show CDR1 as SGHRS and CDR2 as YFSETQ. V lost 3 bases and J lost 7; bases outside the gene matches: 5. This CDR3 reads CASSYRTGGLGYTF. The CDR3, as DNA: TGCGCCAGCAGCTACCGGACAGGGGGCCTTGGCTACACCTTC.

In its sample, this clonotype was seen many times. This chain joins TRBV7-2 and TRBJ2-3, with 7 bases aligning to TRBD2. Germline V gene lookup returns CDR1 SGHTA and CDR2 FQGNSA. The CDR3 totals 14 residues. J gave up 0 bases and V 7 bases, and 4 bases lay outside the gene matches. The chain's CDR3 is CASILASSTDTQYF. CDR3 DNA: TGTGCCAGCATACTAGCGAGTAGCACAGATACGCAGTATTTT.

CDR3 region: CASSLAGSRSGNTIYF. CDR3 nucleotides: TGTGCCAGCAGTTTAGCGGGCTCCCGCTCTGGAAACACCATATATTTT. V is TRBV12-3 or TRBV12-4 and J is TRBJ1-3; D is uncertain. The CDR3 has 16 amino acids. Trimming pared 0 bases from V and 0 bases from J, leaving 9 bases between.

This clonotype was detected only a few times. The V call is TRBV15, the J call TRBJ2-3; D ambiguous. The CDR3 totals 14 residues. Looked up from germline, CDR1 is LNHNV and CDR2 is YYDKDF (reference sequence). Deletions cut 5 bases from V and 0 bases from J, with 9 bases between. For the CDR3, the DNA is TGTGCCACCAGCCCTGGGTTGAGCACAGATACGCAGTATTTT. Its translation is CATSPGLSTDTQYF.

This clonotype was seen a handful of times. The chain is built from TRBV12-3 or TRBV12-4 and TRBJ2-3, with 9 bases fitting TRBD2. Germline trimming cut 4 bases from V and 3 bases from J; bases unmatched to any gene: 8. CDR3 length: 16 amino acids. The CDR3 loop reads CASSSPAGGGTDTQYF. DNA for the CDR3: TGTGCCAGCAGTTCCCCAGCGGGGGGAGGAACAGATACGCAGTATTTT.

There are many counts of this clonotype. The chain employs TRBV12-3 or TRBV12-4 and TRBJ1-1; 7 nucleotides agree with TRBD1. V dropped 6 bases and J dropped 4; count of bases not matched to a gene: 5. The CDR3 has 13 amino acids. The CDR3 loop is CASRRGLSTEAFF. The CDR3 region has the DNA TGTGCCAGCAGAAGGGGGCTGAGCACTGAAGCTTTCTTT.

This chain links TRBV12-3 or TRBV12-4 with TRBJ1-5; 7 bases align to TRBD1. The CDR3 has 14 residues. With 2 bases clipped from V and 7 bases from J, the junction kept 5 bases outside the gene matches. Here the CDR3 reads CASSLLGGDQPQHF. The CDR3 nucleotides are TGTGCCAGCAGTTTACTAGGGGGCGACCAGCCCCAGCATTTT.

The V call is TRBV12-3 or TRBV12-4, the J call TRBJ1-5; TRBD1 is a possible D gene (5 bases). The CDR3 runs 16 residues. Trimming left V 5 bases short and J 3 bases short, with 17 bases between. CDR3: CASSPFLGEYNQPQHF. The CDR3 region has the DNA TGTGCCAGCAGTCCCTTTTTAGGGGAATACAATCAGCCCCAGCATTTT.

This clonotype was found a few times. The chain links TRBV5-1 to TRBJ2-7, with a possible D match to TRBD2 (6 bases). V was cut by 4 bases and J by 5 bases, with 10 bases left in between. CDR1 and CDR2 (germline): SGHRS, YFSETQ. CDR3 length equals 12 residues. As DNA, the CDR3 is TGCGCCAGCAGCCTGGAGGGCAACGAGCAGTACGTC. It yields the protein CASSLEGNEQYV.

This clonotype has just a few counts. This chain uses TRBV4-3 with TRBJ1-3; D is undetermined. Germline values: CDR1 LGHNA, CDR2 YSLEER. Trimming removed 0 bases at V and 0 bases at J, with 9 bases between. The CDR3 covers 16 residues. DNA of the CDR3: TGCGCCAGCAGCCAAGATAGTCAAAGCTCTGGAAACACCATATATTTT. This gives the protein CASSQDSQSSGNTIYF.

Only a few counts were recorded for this clonotype. The chain recombines TRBV6-6 with TRBJ2-7; perhaps TRBD1 as D (6 bases). The V gene lost 8 bases and the J gene lost 0 bases, with 20 bases spanning the gap. From germline, CDR1 is MNHNY and CDR2 SVGAGI (reference sequence). The CDR3 length is 16 residues. The CDR3 sequence is CASCRPTGSYSYEQYF. As DNA, the CDR3 is TGTGCCAGCTGCCGACCCACAGGGAGCTACTCCTACGAGCAGTACTTC.

This clonotype was seen a handful of times. The chain combines TRBV6-2 or TRBV6-3 with TRBJ1-1, with D unclear. Germline CDR1 and CDR2: MNHEY and SVGEGT. This CDR3 comprises 14 residues. V shed 0 bases and J shed 2 bases, with 7 bases lying between them. This chain's CDR3 is CASSYSKANTEAFF. CDR3 sequence (DNA): TGTGCCAGCAGTTACTCGAAAGCAAACACTGAAGCTTTCTTT.

The chain uses TRBV6-5 and TRBJ2-5; 8 nucleotides agree with TRBD2. The length of the CDR3 is 16 residues. After removal of 5 bases from V and 5 bases from J, the junction contained 13 bases not matched to a gene. CDR1 and CDR2 (germline): MNHEY, SVGAGI. CDR3 loop: CASSAIFGGAVETQYF. CDR3 bases: TGTGCCAGCAGTGCCATATTCGGGGGGGCCGTCGAGACCCAGTACTTC.

This clonotype was detected only a few times. The V call is TRBV6-5, the J call TRBJ2-1; D call uncertain. Deletions cut 8 bases from V and 0 bases from J, with 11 bases between. The CDR3 loop spans 14 amino acids. Germline V lookup: CDR1 MNHEY, CDR2 SVGAGI. As DNA, the CDR3 is TGTGCCAGCTCTCACGAGGCCTCCTACAATGAGCAGTTCTTC. Amino acid sequence: CASSHEASYNEQFF.

This clonotype was detected ten times or more. V and J are TRBV7-9 and TRBJ2-3; D gene uncertain. Trimming took off 0 bases at V and 1 base at J, with 14 bases between the two ends. This CDR3 has 17 residues. Germline CDR1 SEHNR, CDR2 FQNEAQ (reference sequence). As DNA, the CDR3 is TGTGCCAGCAGCTTAGCGCTCCAAGTGATCGGCACAGATACGCAGTATTTT. Amino acid sequence: CASSLALQVIGTDTQYF.

This clonotype was counted many times. The chain has TRBV7-9 and TRBJ1-5; the D gene is possibly TRBD1 (6 bases). The CDR3 sequence is 14 residues long. From germline, CDR1 is SEHNR and CDR2 FQNEAQ (reference sequence). The ends were cut back, 2 bases at V and 5 bases at J, with 10 bases in the middle. The CDR3 protein is CASSLLGADQPQHF. CDR3 DNA: TGTGCCAGCAGCTTATTGGGGGCTGATCAGCCCCAGCATTTT. Full variable domain (remainder filled in from reference TRBV7-9 and TRBJ1-5): DTGVSQNPRHKITKRGQNVTFRCDPISEHNRLYWYRQTLGQGPEFLTYFQNEAQLEKSRLLSDRFSAERPKGSFSTLEIQRTEQGDSAMYLCASSLLGADQPQHFGDGTRLSIL.

This clonotype was seen just once. This chain links TRBV5-1 with TRBJ2-5; TRBD2 agrees at 9 bases. Germline lookup yields CDR1 SGHRS and CDR2 YFSETQ. There are 16 residues in the CDR3. V lost 4 bases, J lost 1 base, and 8 bases stayed unmatched. The CDR3 region has the DNA TGCGCCAGCAGCCTCGGGGCGGGAGGGAGCCAAGAGACCCAGTACTTC. Its translation is CASSLGAGGSQETQYF.